The source of this T cell receptor (beta chain) is a study of breast tumors, draining lymph nodes, adjacent tissues (dated by TCRdb to about 2016). About the investigation overall: Breast cancer patients provided tumor, adjacent nontumor tissue and axillary lymph nodes, and the study compared the TCR beta repertoires across these three sources. In human breast cancer, the study set out to assess how tumor, surrounding tissue and draining lymph node repertoires relate to one another and whether T cells might be exchanged between them. On the study overall, not on this receptor specifically: The data were considered consistent with the idea that most tumor T cells come from the lymph node and then expand in tumor tissue. T-cell repertoire diversity in tumors was found to be lower than in lymph nodes but higher than in nontumor tissue, and preferential V and J gene usage was observed. Tumor and nontumor tissue repertoires were significantly more similar in luminal-like than in basal-like breast cancer. Rather than being directly demonstrated, the conclusion that tumor T cells originate in lymph nodes was presented as consistent with a hypothesis.

The run used an Illumina HiSeq 2000. Multiplex PCR amplification was used to generate the TCR beta chain libraries. The amplified TCR beta chain products were analyzed by high-throughput sequencing. TCRdb trimmed public reads at Q25 via fastp, called clones via MiXCR and kept in-frame beta chains. Rows matching on CDR3 protein sequence are summarized as one entry with the most common DNA and genes. This sample is represented by under 150,000 distinct CDR3 sequences; less than 20% of them were singletons. About 3.5% of the sample belongs to the ten largest clones. Reading the germline V gene gives CDR1 SGHRS and CDR2 YFSETQ. The CDR3 measures 14 amino acids from cysteine to phenylalanine. Only the CDR3 DNA is retained, 42 bases long and in frame from the first base. V and J lose 0 bases and 8 bases, and a span of 11 bases separates them. The lymph node samples were taken from the axillary draining lymph nodes of breast cancer patients.

As for this clonotype: Its target antigen remains unknown. Given a much more abundant clone one base away, this may be a read error.

The clonotype was recovered from a female donor with breast cancer. Some clones in this sample may be carry-over from other donors' samples. The chain joins TRBV5-1 to TRBJ1-4, with the D gene too uncertain to name. Sequenced input: axillary lymph node tissue. The CDR3 reads as follows: CASSLVDPEEKLFF. In nucleotide form, the sequence is TGCGCCAGCAGCTTGGTGGATCCCGAGGAAAAACTGTTTTTT.